The 21 T cell receptor beta chains listed next were all sequenced from one sample in a study of blood T cell repertoires in COVID-19. Libraries were prepared by immunoSEQ multiplex PCR; TCRdb keeps only in-frame clonotypes and omits some of them. The sample shows about 120,000 clones, roughly 90% of them seen only once. Sequences were obtained from peripheral blood. Receptors were obtained from a human donor with acute or convalescent COVID-19. The donor label of this sample is uncertain.

V usage is TRBV29-1 and J usage is TRBJ2-7; TRBD2 is a possible D gene (5 bases). Germline assignment: CDR1 SQVTM and CDR2 ANQGSEA. The CDR3 has 14 residues. V was cut by 6 bases and J by 3 bases, with 18 bases left in between. Written as DNA, the CDR3 is TGCAGCGTGAGGGCCACTCCGGGCGGCTACGAGCAGTACTTC. This encodes CSVRATPGGYEQYF.

The rearrangement uses TRBV27 and TRBJ2-7, with D perhaps matching TRBD2 (5 bases). The germline V gene has CDR1 MNHEY and CDR2 SMNVEV (reference sequence). Trimming pared 0 bases from V and 4 bases from J, leaving 10 bases between. The CDR3 is 14 residues long. CDR3 protein: CASSLSGIGYEQYF. The CDR3 bases are TGTGCCAGCAGTTTATCCGGGATTGGTTACGAGCAGTACTTC.

There are a few counts of this clone. CDR3 coding DNA: TGCAGTGCTTTCAGGACCGGGGAGCTGTTTTTT. The encoded protein is CSAFRTGELFF. This rearrangement joins TRBV20-1 to TRBJ2-2; D gene uncertain. The CDR3 runs to 11 residues. V gave up 5 bases and J gave up 5 bases, with 6 bases separating them. In germline, CDR1 is DFQATT, CDR2 SNEGSKA (reference sequence).

The rearrangement links TRBV7-9 to TRBJ1-1; D is unresolved. Trimming took off 5 bases at V and 11 bases at J, with 12 bases between the two ends. CDR1 and CDR2 from the germline V gene are SEHNR and FQNEAQ (reference sequence). CDR3 length: 11 residues. The CDR3 protein is CASSRDTRAFF. The CDR3 nucleotides are TGTGCCAGCAGCCGTGACACACGGGCTTTCTTT. The full variable domain, in which reference TRBV7-9 and TRBJ1-1 provide the parts outside the CDR3, is DTGVSQNPRHKITKRGQNVTFRCDPISEHNRLYWYRQTLGQGPEFLTYFQNEAQLEKSRLLSDRFSAERPKGSFSTLEIQRTEQGDSAMYLCASSRDTRAFFGQGTRLTVV.

This chain links TRBV11-2 with TRBJ1-1; TRBD1 matches at 7 bases. The germline V gene has CDR1 SGHAT and CDR2 FQNNGV. J lost 0 bases, V lost 5 bases, and 3 bases had no gene match. The length of the CDR3 is 14 residues. CDR3 sequence: CASSLGTVNTEAFF. The CDR3 DNA is TGTGCCAGCAGCCTCGGGACAGTGAACACTGAAGCTTTCTTT.

The gene calls are TRBV30 and TRBJ1-6; the D is unclear. V gave up 3 bases and J gave up 4 bases, with 13 bases separating them. This CDR3 is built from 15 residues. Germline lookup yields CDR1 GTSNPN and CDR2 SVGIG (reference sequence). The CDR3 spells CAWRTYPLYNSPLHF. In DNA form, the CDR3 reads TGTGCCTGGAGGACGTACCCACTATATAATTCACCCCTCCACTTT.

This clone was recorded only once. J is TRBJ1-2 and V is TRBV7-9; 10 bases map to TRBD1. The length of the CDR3 is 15 residues. The germline V gene has CDR1 SEHNR and CDR2 FQNEAQ (reference sequence). The V segment lost 3 bases and the J segment 4 bases; nucleotides outside the gene matches: 5. Written as DNA, the CDR3 is TGTGCCAGCAGCTTCGGACAGGGGGTGGTCTATGGCTACACCTTC. This translates into CASSFGQGVVYGYTF.

V and J are TRBV15 and TRBJ1-1; D gene ambiguous. CDR1 and CDR2 from the germline V gene are LNHNV and YYDKDF (reference sequence). The V end was cut by 5 bases, the J end by 4 bases, with 14 bases between. The CDR3 extends over 14 amino acids. CDR3 sequence: CATSVRGQSTEAFF. Here the CDR3 DNA reads TGTGCCACCAGCGTACGGGGTCAAAGCACTGAAGCTTTCTTT.

The CDR3 coding sequence is TGTGCCAGCAGCCAAGATGAGGTAACAGGGTACTATGGCTACACCTTC. Its translation: CASSQDEVTGYYGYTF. V is TRBV4-2 and J is TRBJ1-2; D perhaps matches TRBD1 (6 bases). This CDR3 has 16 residues. Germline loops: CDR1 LGHNA, CDR2 YNFKEQ. Deletions cut 0 bases from V and 3 bases from J, with 14 bases between.

The rearrangement links TRBV4-1 to TRBJ1-6, with 9 bases fitting TRBD1. Germline CDR1 and CDR2: MGHRA and YSYEKL. This CDR3 is 19 amino acids long. V shed 0 bases and J 6 bases; nucleotides not matched to a gene: 12. The CDR3 bases are TGCGCCAGCAGCCAAGAAATACGGACAGGGGTTTGGGTTAATTCACCCCTCCACTTT. Translated: CASSQEIRTGVWVNSPLHF.

The chain is built from TRBV12-3 or TRBV12-4 and TRBJ1-4, with D uncertain. The CDR3 contains 12 residues. V was shortened by 3 bases and J by 10 bases, with 9 bases between the two germline ends. This chain's CDR3 is CASSLLAGKLFF. The CDR3 region has the DNA TGTGCCAGCAGTTTGCTAGCTGGAAAACTGTTTTTT.

The V and J genes are TRBV4-1 and TRBJ1-1; no firm D call. Germline V lookup: CDR1 MGHRA, CDR2 YSYEKL. The CDR3 loop spans 14 amino acids. V shed 4 bases and J shed 3 bases, with 12 bases lying between them. CDR3: CASSPISQDTEAFF. The DNA for the CDR3 is TGCGCCAGCAGCCCAATATCCCAGGACACTGAAGCTTTCTTT.

The chain joins TRBV9 to TRBJ1-3, with 8 positions matching TRBD1. Germline values: CDR1 SGDLS, CDR2 YYNGEE. The CDR3 has 17 amino acids. J was trimmed by 4 bases and V by 5 bases; bases with no gene match: 14. CDR3 nucleotide sequence: TGTGCCAGCAGTGCTTCAACCTACAGGGGGAGAGGAAACACCATATATTTT. It is translated as CASSASTYRGRGNTIYF.

The rearrangement links TRBV28 to TRBJ1-5; 9 nucleotides agree with TRBD1. The trim removed 7 bases at V and 2 bases at J, leaving 9 bases unmatched. Germline lookup yields CDR1 MDHEN and CDR2 SYDVKM. This CDR3 comprises 16 residues. The CDR3 is CASTSGTGRGNQPQHF. CDR3 coding DNA: TGTGCCAGCACCTCCGGGACAGGGCGGGGCAATCAGCCCCAGCATTTT.

The V and J genes are TRBV6-2 or TRBV6-3 and TRBJ2-6; possibly TRBD1 for D (5 bases). In germline, CDR1 is MNHEY, CDR2 SVGEGT. The V and J ends lost 5 bases and 0 bases respectively, with 8 bases between them. The CDR3 has 15 amino acids. The DNA for the CDR3 is TGTGCCAGCAGTCGCGACAGCTCTGGGGCCAACGTCCTGACTTTC. As protein: CASSRDSSGANVLTF.

The rearrangement uses TRBV30 and TRBJ1-6, with D tentatively TRBD1 (6 bases). CDR1 GTSNPN and CDR2 SVGIG come from the germline V gene (reference sequence). V lost 0 bases, J lost 10 bases, and 13 bases lay in between. The CDR3 is 14 residues long. As DNA, the CDR3 is TGTGCCTGGAGTGTTTGGGGGGGCGCGTCACCCCTCCACTTT. Translation: CAWSVWGGASPLHF.

A few counts support this clone. The rearrangement links TRBV6-5 to TRBJ1-2; TRBD1 matches at 8 bases. Germline V CDR1 and CDR2: MNHEY, SVGAGI. The CDR3 is made up of 13 amino acids. The trim removed 6 bases at V and 7 bases at J, leaving 7 bases unmatched. Here the CDR3 reads CASSRGQGLGYTF. The CDR3 DNA sequence: TGTGCCAGCAGCCGCGGACAGGGACTTGGCTACACCTTC.

The chain recombines TRBV7-2 with TRBJ2-6, with D maybe TRBD2 (5 bases). The CDR3 covers 17 residues. Trimming cost V 1 base and J 0 bases, with 10 bases left between them. From germline, CDR1 is SGHTA and CDR2 FQGNSA. CDR3 protein: CASSLDTGISGANVLTF. The DNA for the CDR3 is TGTGCCAGCAGCTTAGATACGGGAATCTCTGGGGCCAACGTCCTGACTTTC.

This rearrangement joins TRBV28 to TRBJ1-4, with 7 positions matching TRBD1. CDR3 length: 14 residues. Trimming cost V 6 bases and J 8 bases; bases outside gene matches: 9. CDR1 is MDHEN, CDR2 SYDVKM, per germline. CDR3 in amino acids: CASSSDRDGEKLFF. CDR3 DNA sequence: TGTGCCAGCAGCTCTGACAGGGATGGAGAAAAACTGTTTTTT.

This clone appeared a single time. V gene TRBV7-2 combines with J gene TRBJ1-3, with D maybe TRBD1 (5 bases). The CDR3 has 15 amino acids. Per germline, CDR1 SGHTA and CDR2 FQGNSA. The V gene lost 3 bases and the J gene lost 4 bases, with 13 bases spanning the gap. CDR3 sequence (DNA): TGTGCCAGCAGCTTGACAGATCTTTCAGGAAACACCATATATTTT. It translates to CASSLTDLSGNTIYF.

The chain has TRBV9 and TRBJ2-3; 9 nucleotides match TRBD2. J gave up 8 bases and V 3 bases, and 13 bases lay outside the gene matches. The CDR3 is made up of 16 amino acids. Germline V lookup: CDR1 SGDLS, CDR2 YYNGEE. The CDR3 nucleotides are TGTGCCAGCAGCGAGGGCGACGGCGGGGGGGCCGGTACGCAGTATTTT. Translated, it gives CASSEGDGGGAGTQYF. Full variable domain (missing parts from reference TRBV9 and TRBJ2-3): DSGVTQTPKHLITATGQRVTLRCSPRSGDLSVYWYQQSLDQGLQFLIQYYNGEERAKGNILERFSAQQFPDLHSELNLSSLELGDSALYFCASSEGDGGGAGTQYFGPGTRLTVL.